This T cell receptor beta chain was identified in a study of blood T cell repertoires in COVID-19. About the study: PBMCs, B-cell-depleted T cells, or T cells provided the cDNA or gDNA that made up the material.

TCRdb's table, derived via immunoSEQ multiplex PCR, lists solely in-frame clones and lacks some. This sample has around 140,000 clones, with about 89% found just once. Germline V gene lookup returns CDR1 MNHEY and CDR2 SVGAGI. The ends were cut back, 9 bases at V and 1 base at J, with 9 bases in the middle. The CDR3 consists of 12 residues. The J gene is TRBJ1-1, the V gene TRBV6-5, with D possibly being TRBD1 (6 bases). The receptor was derived from a man aged 55 to 70 with COVID-19, enrolled during active disease. The sequenced sample consisted of peripheral blood. CDR3 amino acids: CASKQGNTEAFF. The CDR3 nucleotides read TGTGCCAGTAAACAGGGGAACACTGAAGCTTTCTTT.